The T cell receptor beta chain under discussion was sequenced for a study of T cells in Graves' hyperthyroidism and ophthalmopathy. Researchers took RNA transcripts and amplified the TCR beta CDR3 regions from them. With the HTBI primer set, the TCR CDR3 went through a first round of RT-PCR. TCRdb re-called the multiplex PCR reads through MiXCR, storing one row per CDR3 protein. Of around 720,000 distinct CDR3 sequences in the sample, roughly a third were seen once. The junction had 8 bases not matched to a gene; V was cut back by 6 bases and J by 7 bases. The CDR3 contains 13 residues. This clonotype was counted ten times or more.

The chain has TRBV12-3 or TRBV12-4 and TRBJ2-7, with 8 bases that match TRBD2. The receptor was isolated from a woman aged 40 to 50 with Graves' hyperthyroidism. Sequenced material: blood. The CDR3 region has the DNA TGTGCCAGCAGGCCCGGGAGGGTAGGGGAGCAGTACTTC. Its protein is CASRPGRVGEQYF.